A single sample is the source of the 15 T cell receptor beta chains below, sequenced in a study of T-cell reconstitution after alpha-beta-depleted transplantation in children. A library of TCRbeta sequences, prepared with unique molecular identifiers, was generated. TCRdb re-called the PCR reads with MiXCR, one entry per CDR3 protein. The table has more than 200,000 distinct CDR3 sequences, roughly 8.3% seen once; the top ten hold roughly 36%. Specimen: PBMCs, mostly from graft donor cells, collected 360 days after TCRalphabeta/CD19-depleted stem cell transplant. The receptors were sampled from a male patient between 2 and 10 years old who had a stem cell transplant for acute myeloid leukemia, so the T cells may come from the graft donor.

This clonotype was seen a few times. This chain joins TRBV20-1 and TRBJ2-1, with a weak D call TRBD1 (6 bases). CDR1 and CDR2 from the germline V gene are DFQATT and SNEGSKA (reference sequence). V was shortened by 1 base and J by 0 bases, with 7 bases between the two germline ends. The CDR3 totals 14 residues. The CDR3 sequence is CSARGGLSYNEQFF. As DNA, the CDR3 is TGCAGTGCTAGAGGGGGGCTCTCCTACAATGAGCAGTTCTTC.

This clonotype was counted only a few times. The V gene is TRBV24-1, the J gene TRBJ2-3; 7 bases are a match to TRBD1. Germline CDR1 is KGHDR and CDR2 is SFDVKD. CDR3 size: 17 residues. V shed 3 bases and J 0 bases; nucleotides not matched to a gene: 8. Here the CDR3 reads CATSDPLMDRSTDTQYF. Here the CDR3 DNA reads TGTGCCACCAGTGATCCCCTGATGGACAGGAGCACAGATACGCAGTATTTT.

This clonotype has just a few counts. This rearrangement joins TRBV4-2 to TRBJ2-5; either TRBD1 or TRBD2 may fit D (5 bases each). The CDR3 runs 15 residues. Germline-derived CDR1 and CDR2 are LGHNA and YNFKEQ. The V and J ends lost 0 bases and 4 bases respectively, with 12 bases between them. The CDR3: CASSQDPLGPETQYF. The CDR3, as DNA: TGTGCCAGCAGCCAAGACCCCTTGGGACCAGAGACCCAGTACTTC.

This clonotype was seen many times. The chain couples TRBV28 to TRBJ1-5, with D unresolved. Between the trimmed V and J ends, which lost 1 base and 7 bases, there was a span of 8 bases. Per the germline V gene, CDR1 is MDHEN and CDR2 is SYDVKM. The CDR3 totals 13 residues. For the CDR3, the DNA is TGTGCCAGCAGTTTATTCGGTGGACAGCCCCAGCATTTT. This encodes CASSLFGGQPQHF. Together with reference TRBV28 and TRBJ1-5, the CDR3 gives the full variable domain: DVKVTQSSRYLVKRTGEKVFLECVQDMDHENMFWYRQDPGLGLRLIYFSYDVKMKEKGDIPEGYSVSREKKERFSLILESASTNQTSMYLCASSLFGGQPQHFGDGTRLSIL.

The genes are TRBV20-1 and TRBJ2-5; D possibly corresponds to TRBD2 (5 bases). The CDR3 has 16 amino acids. Germline V CDR1 and CDR2: DFQATT, SNEGSKA (reference sequence). Trimming stripped 6 bases from V and 0 bases from J, with 20 bases between. The CDR3 loop reads CSAPTPSRGYQETQYF. The CDR3 coding sequence is TGCAGTGCACCGACCCCGAGTCGAGGGTACCAAGAGACCCAGTACTTC.

This clonotype was picked up many times. The rearrangement links TRBV7-9 to TRBJ2-3; a weak D match, TRBD2 (6 bases). This CDR3 contains 14 residues. CDR1 and CDR2 (germline): SEHNR, FQNEAQ (reference sequence). Trimming left V 4 bases short and J 4 bases short, with 12 bases between. CDR3 protein: CASSSRLVADTQYF. DNA for the CDR3: TGTGCCAGCAGCTCTCGACTAGTAGCAGATACGCAGTATTTT.

CDR3 loop: CSARAGTGITGELFF. The CDR3 DNA sequence: TGCAGTGCTAGAGCCGGGACAGGGATCACCGGGGAGCTGTTTTTT. This chain links TRBV20-1 with TRBJ2-2; 9 bases are a match to TRBD1. V trimming: 1 base; J trimming: 4 bases; junction bases outside the gene matches: 4. The CDR3 covers 15 residues. Germline CDR1 is DFQATT and CDR2 is SNEGSKA (reference sequence).

This clonotype was observed many times. The chain is built from TRBV12-3 or TRBV12-4 and TRBJ2-5, with unresolved D. This CDR3 contains 15 residues. Trimming left V 3 bases short and J 2 bases short, with 13 bases between. The DNA of the CDR3 is TGTGCCAGCAGTTTGGTCGAGGTCCTACAAGAGACCCAGTACTTC. Protein: CASSLVEVLQETQYF.

At least ten counts were recorded for this clonotype. The genes are TRBV20-1 and TRBJ1-2; D not resolved. The germline gives CDR1 DFQATT, CDR2 SNEGSKA (reference sequence). This CDR3 is 11 amino acids long. V lost 2 bases and J 4 bases, leaving 5 bases between the germline ends. CDR3 in DNA: TGCAGTGCTAGATTGGGCTATGGCTACACCTTC. Its protein product is CSARLGYGYTF.

In its sample, this clonotype was seen many times. The chain recombines TRBV12-3 or TRBV12-4 with TRBJ2-1; a possible D gene is TRBD2 (6 bases). V shed 5 bases and J shed 8 bases, with 16 bases lying between them. This CDR3 contains 14 residues. The CDR3 here is CASSRRLGLDEQFF. CDR3 in DNA: TGTGCCAGCAGTAGAAGACTAGGTCTGGATGAGCAGTTCTTC.

This clonotype was recorded at least ten times. CDR3 residues: CASSFSGELFF. CDR3 coding DNA: TGTGCCAGCAGTTTTAGCGGGGAGCTGTTTTTT. The chain combines TRBV12-3 or TRBV12-4 with TRBJ2-2; D not resolved. The CDR3 contains 11 residues. Trimming pared 3 bases from V and 7 bases from J, leaving 3 bases between.

This clonotype was picked up many times. The rearrangement joins TRBV10-3 to TRBJ2-3, with 10 bases that match TRBD2. This CDR3 has 14 amino acids. V gave up 9 bases and J gave up 2 bases; unmatched junction bases: 5. Germline V gives CDR1 ENHRY, CDR2 SYGVKD. CDR3 residues: CAMKSGRDTDTQYF. The DNA of the CDR3 is TGTGCCATGAAAAGCGGGAGGGACACAGATACGCAGTATTTT.

This clonotype was detected ten times or more. V usage is TRBV7-9 and J usage is TRBJ2-3; no reliable D call. This CDR3 contains 13 residues. In germline, CDR1 is SEHNR, CDR2 FQNEAQ (reference sequence). The ends were cut back, 7 bases at V and 5 bases at J, with 13 bases in the middle. The CDR3 DNA reads as TGTGCCAGCACAGCCGCACTCCAAGATACGCAGTATTTT. Its protein product is CASTAALQDTQYF.

At least ten counts were recorded for this clonotype. The chain recombines TRBV28 with TRBJ2-7; D not resolved. Germline loops: CDR1 MDHEN, CDR2 SYDVKM. Trimming cost V 6 bases and J 3 bases, with 15 bases left between them. CDR3 length: 14 residues. The CDR3 region is CASSPSSTRYEQYV. The CDR3, as DNA: TGTGCCAGCAGCCCCTCGAGTACCCGCTACGAGCAGTACGTC.

This clonotype came up many times. CDR3: CAVRQATNEKLFF. The DNA of the CDR3 is TGTGCCGTACGACAGGCAACTAATGAAAAACTGTTTTTT. The chain recombines TRBV6-1 with TRBJ1-4; maybe TRBD1 (6 bases). Germline V gene lookup returns CDR1 MNHNS and CDR2 SASEGT. The CDR3 covers 13 residues. V shed 11 bases and J shed 0 bases, with 10 bases lying between them.